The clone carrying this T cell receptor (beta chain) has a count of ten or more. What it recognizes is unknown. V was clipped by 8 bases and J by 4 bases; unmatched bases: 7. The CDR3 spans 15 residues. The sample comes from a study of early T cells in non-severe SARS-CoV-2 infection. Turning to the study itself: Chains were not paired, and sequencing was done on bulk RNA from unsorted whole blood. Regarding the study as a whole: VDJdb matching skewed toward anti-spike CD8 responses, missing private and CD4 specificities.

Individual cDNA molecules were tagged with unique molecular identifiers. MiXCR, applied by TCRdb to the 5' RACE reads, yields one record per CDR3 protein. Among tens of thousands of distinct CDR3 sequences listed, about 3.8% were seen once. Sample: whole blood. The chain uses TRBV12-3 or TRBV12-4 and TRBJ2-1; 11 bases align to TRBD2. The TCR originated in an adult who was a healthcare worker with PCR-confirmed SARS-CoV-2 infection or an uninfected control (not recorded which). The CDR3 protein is CASVVGLAGYNEQFF. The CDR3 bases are TGTGCCAGCGTCGTCGGACTAGCGGGTTACAATGAGCAGTTCTTC.